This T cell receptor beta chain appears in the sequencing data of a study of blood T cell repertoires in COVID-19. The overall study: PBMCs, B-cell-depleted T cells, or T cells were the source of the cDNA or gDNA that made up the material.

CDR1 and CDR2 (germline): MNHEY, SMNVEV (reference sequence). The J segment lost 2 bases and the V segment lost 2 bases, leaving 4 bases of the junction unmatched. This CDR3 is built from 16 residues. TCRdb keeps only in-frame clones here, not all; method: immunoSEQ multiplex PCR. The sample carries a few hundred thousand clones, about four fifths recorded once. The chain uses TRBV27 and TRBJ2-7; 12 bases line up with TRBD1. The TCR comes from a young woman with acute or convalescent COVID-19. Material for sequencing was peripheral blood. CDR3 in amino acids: CASSLVGTGGAYEQYF. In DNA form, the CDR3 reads TGTGCCAGCAGTTTAGTGGGGACAGGGGGCGCCTACGAGCAGTACTTC.